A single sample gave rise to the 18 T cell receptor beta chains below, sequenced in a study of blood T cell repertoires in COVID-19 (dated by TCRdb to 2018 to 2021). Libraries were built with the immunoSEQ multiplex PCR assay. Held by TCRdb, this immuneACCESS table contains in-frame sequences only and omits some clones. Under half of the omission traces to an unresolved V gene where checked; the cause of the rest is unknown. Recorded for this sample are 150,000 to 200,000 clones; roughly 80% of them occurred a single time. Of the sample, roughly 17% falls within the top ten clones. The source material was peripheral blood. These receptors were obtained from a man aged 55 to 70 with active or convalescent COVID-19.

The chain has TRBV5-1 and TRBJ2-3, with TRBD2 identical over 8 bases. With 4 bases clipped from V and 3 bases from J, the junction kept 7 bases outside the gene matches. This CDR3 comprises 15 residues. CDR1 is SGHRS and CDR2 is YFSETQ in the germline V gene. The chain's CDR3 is CASSLWGGRTDTQYF. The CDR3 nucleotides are TGCGCCAGCAGCCTCTGGGGCGGGAGGACAGATACGCAGTATTTT.

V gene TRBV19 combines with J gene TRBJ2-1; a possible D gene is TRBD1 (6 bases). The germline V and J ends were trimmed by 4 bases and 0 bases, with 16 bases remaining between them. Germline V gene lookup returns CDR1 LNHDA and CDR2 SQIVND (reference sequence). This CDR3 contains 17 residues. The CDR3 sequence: CASSTREGGLSYNEQFF. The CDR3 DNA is TGTGCCAGTAGTACCCGCGAAGGGGGTCTCTCCTACAATGAGCAGTTCTTC.

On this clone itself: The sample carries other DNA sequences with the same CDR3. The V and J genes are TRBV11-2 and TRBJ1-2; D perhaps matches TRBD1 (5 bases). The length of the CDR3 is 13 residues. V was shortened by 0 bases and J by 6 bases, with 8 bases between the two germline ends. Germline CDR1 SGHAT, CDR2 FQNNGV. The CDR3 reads CASSLDRGNGYTF. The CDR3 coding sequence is TGTGCCAGCAGCTTAGATCGGGGGAATGGCTACACCTTC.

CDR3 protein: CASSQGQGAELRETQYF. The CDR3 nucleotides read TGCGCCAGCAGCCAAGGACAGGGGGCTGAGCTTAGGGAGACCCAGTACTTC. The chain is built from TRBV4-1 and TRBJ2-5, with 10 bases matching TRBD1. Per germline, CDR1 MGHRA and CDR2 YSYEKL. Trimming at V came to 1 base and at J to 5 bases, leaving 10 bases not matched to a gene. This CDR3 comprises 17 residues.

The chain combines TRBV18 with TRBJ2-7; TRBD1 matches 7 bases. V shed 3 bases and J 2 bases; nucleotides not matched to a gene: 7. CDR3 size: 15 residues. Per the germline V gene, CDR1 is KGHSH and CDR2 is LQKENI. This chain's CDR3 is CASSPVAGGTYEQYF. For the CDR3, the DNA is TGTGCCAGCTCACCTGTGGCAGGGGGTACCTACGAGCAGTACTTC.

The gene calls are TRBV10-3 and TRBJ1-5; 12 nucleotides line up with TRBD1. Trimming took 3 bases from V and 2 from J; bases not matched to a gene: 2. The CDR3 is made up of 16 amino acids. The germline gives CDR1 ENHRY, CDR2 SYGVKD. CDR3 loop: CAISDGTGGGNQPQHF. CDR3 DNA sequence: TGTGCCATCAGTGATGGGACAGGGGGCGGCAATCAGCCCCAGCATTTT.

CDR3 in DNA: TGTGCCAGCAGCTTGATACAGACGAACACCATCCCCGGGGAGCTGTTTTTT. This translates into CASSLIQTNTIPGELFF. The rearrangement joins TRBV5-5 to TRBJ2-2; D is unresolved. Germline V gene lookup returns CDR1 SGHKS and CDR2 YYEKEE (reference sequence). This CDR3 is 17 amino acids long. Trimming removed 1 base from V and 6 bases from J, with 19 bases in between.

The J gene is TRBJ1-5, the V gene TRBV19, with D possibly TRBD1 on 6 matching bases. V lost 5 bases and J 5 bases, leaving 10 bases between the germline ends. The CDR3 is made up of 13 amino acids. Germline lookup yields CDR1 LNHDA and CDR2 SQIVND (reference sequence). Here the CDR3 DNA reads TGTGCCAGTAGTCTCTCAGGGGATCAGCCCCAGCATTTT. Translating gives CASSLSGDQPQHF.

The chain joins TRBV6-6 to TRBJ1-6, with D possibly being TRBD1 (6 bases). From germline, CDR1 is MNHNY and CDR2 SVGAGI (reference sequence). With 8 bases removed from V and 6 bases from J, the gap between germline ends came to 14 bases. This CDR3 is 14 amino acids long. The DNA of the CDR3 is TGTGCCAGCTTAGGGGGTGTAAGTAATTCACCCCTCCACTTT. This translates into CASLGGVSNSPLHF.

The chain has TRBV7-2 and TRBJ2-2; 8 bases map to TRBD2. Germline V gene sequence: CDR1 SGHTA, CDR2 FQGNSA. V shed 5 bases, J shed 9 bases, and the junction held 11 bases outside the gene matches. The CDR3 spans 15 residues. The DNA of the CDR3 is TGTGCCAGCAGCATTGAGCGGGAGAGGGGTAGGGAGCTGTTTTTT. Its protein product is CASSIERERGRELFF.

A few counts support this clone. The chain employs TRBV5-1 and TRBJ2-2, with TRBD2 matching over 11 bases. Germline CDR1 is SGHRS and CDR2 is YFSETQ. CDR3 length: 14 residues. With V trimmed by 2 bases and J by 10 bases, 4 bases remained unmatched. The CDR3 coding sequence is TGCGCCAGCAGCTTTAGCGGGAGGGATGAGGAGCTGTTTTTT. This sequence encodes CASSFSGRDEELFF.

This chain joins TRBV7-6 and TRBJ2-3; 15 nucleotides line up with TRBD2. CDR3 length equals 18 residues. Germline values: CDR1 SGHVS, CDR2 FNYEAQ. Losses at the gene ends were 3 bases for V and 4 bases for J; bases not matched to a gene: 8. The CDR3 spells CASSFPGLAGGAADTQYF. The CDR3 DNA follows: TGTGCCAGCAGCTTCCCGGGACTAGCGGGAGGAGCGGCAGATACGCAGTATTTT. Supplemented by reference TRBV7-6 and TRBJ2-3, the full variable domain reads GAGVSQSPRYKVTKRGQDVALRCDPISGHVSLYWYRQALGQGPEFLTYFNYEAQQDKSGLPNDRFSAERPEGSISTLTIQRTEQRDSAMYRCASSFPGLAGGAADTQYFGPGTRLTVL.

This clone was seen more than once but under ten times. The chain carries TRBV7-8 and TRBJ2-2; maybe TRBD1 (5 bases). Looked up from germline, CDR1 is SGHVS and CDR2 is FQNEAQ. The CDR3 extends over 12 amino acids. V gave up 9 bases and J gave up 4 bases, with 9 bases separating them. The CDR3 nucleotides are TGTGCCAGGCCAGGGCCCACCGGGGAGCTGTTTTTT. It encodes CARPGPTGELFF. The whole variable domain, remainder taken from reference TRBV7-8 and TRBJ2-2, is GAGVSQSPRYKVAKRGQDVALRCDPISGHVSLFWYQQALGQGPEFLTYFQNEAQLDKSGLPSDRFFAERPEGSVSTLKIQRTQQEDSAVYLCARPGPTGELFFGEGSRLTVL.

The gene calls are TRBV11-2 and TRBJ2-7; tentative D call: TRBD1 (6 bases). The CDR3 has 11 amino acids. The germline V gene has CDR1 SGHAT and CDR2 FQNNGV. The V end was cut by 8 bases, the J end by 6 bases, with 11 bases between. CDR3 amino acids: CASLQGSEQYF. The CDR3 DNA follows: TGTGCCAGCCTTCAGGGGTCCGAGCAGTACTTC.

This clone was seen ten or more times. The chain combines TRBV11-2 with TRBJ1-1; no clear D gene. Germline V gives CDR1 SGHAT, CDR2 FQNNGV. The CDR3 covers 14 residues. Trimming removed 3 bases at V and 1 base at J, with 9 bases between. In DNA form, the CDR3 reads TGTGCCAGCAGCTTGGGAGCAGGGAACACTGAAGCTTTCTTT. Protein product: CASSLGAGNTEAFF.

This chain's CDR3 is CASSLTGQHNSPLHF. The DNA of the CDR3 is TGTGCCAGCAGCTTAACTGGGCAGCATAATTCACCCCTCCACTTT. This chain connects TRBV7-2 to TRBJ1-6; D ambiguous. Germline V lookup: CDR1 SGHTA, CDR2 FQGNSA. CDR3 length: 15 amino acids. Deletions cut 2 bases from V and 5 bases from J, with 10 bases between.

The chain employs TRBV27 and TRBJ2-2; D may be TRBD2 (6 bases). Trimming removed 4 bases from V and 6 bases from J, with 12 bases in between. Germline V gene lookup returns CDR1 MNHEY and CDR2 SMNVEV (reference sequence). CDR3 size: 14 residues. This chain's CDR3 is CASSSAGTPGELFF. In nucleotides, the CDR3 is TGTGCCAGCAGTTCGGCGGGGACCCCCGGGGAGCTGTTTTTT.

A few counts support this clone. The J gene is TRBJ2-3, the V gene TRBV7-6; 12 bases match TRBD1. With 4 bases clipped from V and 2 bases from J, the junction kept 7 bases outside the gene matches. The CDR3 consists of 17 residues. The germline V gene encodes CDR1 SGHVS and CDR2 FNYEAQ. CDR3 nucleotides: TGTGCCAGCAGCTCCGGGACAGGGGGCGGAATCACAGATACGCAGTATTTT. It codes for CASSSGTGGGITDTQYF.